This TCR beta chain was recovered during a study of T cell responses to AZD1222 COVID-19 vaccine. TCRdb keeps only in-frame clones here, not all; method: immunoSEQ multiplex PCR. The data show approximately 110,000 clones, approximately 85% seen once. Trimming stripped 2 bases from V and 1 base from J, with 5 bases between. The CDR3 is 13 residues long. The germline CDR1 and CDR2 sequences are MDHEN and SYDVKM. The source of this sequence is an adult who received the AZD1222 COVID-19 vaccine. The J gene is TRBJ2-5, the V gene TRBV28; perhaps D is TRBD1 or TRBD2 (5 bases each). The sequencing used peripheral blood, collected 28 days after the second AZD1222 dose. The CDR3 region is CASSLGGQETQYF. The DNA of the CDR3 is TGTGCCAGCAGTTTAGGGGGCCAAGAGACCCAGTACTTC.